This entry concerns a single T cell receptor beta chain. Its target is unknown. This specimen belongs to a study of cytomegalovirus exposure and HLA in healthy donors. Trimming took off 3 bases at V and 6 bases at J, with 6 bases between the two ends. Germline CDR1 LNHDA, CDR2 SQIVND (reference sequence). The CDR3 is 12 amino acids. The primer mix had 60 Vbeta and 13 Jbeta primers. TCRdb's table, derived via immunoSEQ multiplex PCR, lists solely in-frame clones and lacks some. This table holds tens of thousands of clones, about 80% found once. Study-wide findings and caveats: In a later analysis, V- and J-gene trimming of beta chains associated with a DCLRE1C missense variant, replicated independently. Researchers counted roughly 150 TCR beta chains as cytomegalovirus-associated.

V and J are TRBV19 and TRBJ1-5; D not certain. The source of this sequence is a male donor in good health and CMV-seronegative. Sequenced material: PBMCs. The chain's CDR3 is CASSIEGQPQHF. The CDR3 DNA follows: TGTGCCAGTAGTATTGAGGGTCAGCCCCAGCATTTT.